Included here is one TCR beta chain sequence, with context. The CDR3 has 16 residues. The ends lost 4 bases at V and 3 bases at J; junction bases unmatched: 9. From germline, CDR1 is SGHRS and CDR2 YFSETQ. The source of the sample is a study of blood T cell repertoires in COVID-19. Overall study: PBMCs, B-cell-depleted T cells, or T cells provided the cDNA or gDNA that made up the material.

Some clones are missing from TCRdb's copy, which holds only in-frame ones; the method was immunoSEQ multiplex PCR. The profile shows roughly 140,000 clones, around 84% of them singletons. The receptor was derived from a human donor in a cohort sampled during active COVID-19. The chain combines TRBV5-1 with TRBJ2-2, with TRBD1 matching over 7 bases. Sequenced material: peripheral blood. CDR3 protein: CASSRTGARDTGELFF. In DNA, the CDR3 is TGCGCCAGCAGCAGGACAGGCGCGAGGGACACCGGGGAGCTGTTTTTT.